This TCR beta chain came from a study of blood T cell repertoires in COVID-19. Study details: Resolution of symptoms, clearance, or two negative PCRs was present in recovered Cohort 3 donors. PBMCs, B-cell-depleted T cells, or T cells provided the cDNA or gDNA that made up the material.

J gave up 4 bases and V 5 bases, and 0 bases lay outside the gene matches. CDR1 DFQATT and CDR2 SNEGSKA come from the germline V gene (reference sequence). The CDR3 spans 11 residues. TCRdb's table, derived via immunoSEQ multiplex PCR, lists solely in-frame clones and lacks some. Of some 330,000 clones in the sample, more than 70% were seen once. Sequencing used PBMCs or T cells enriched from blood (not recorded which). This sequence was found in a man aged 35-49 years in a cohort exposed to, infected with or recovered from COVID-19 (not recorded which). The chain employs TRBV20-1 and TRBJ2-3; TRBD1 matches at 7 bases. The CDR3, as DNA: TGCAGTGCTGACAGGGCAGATACGCAGTATTTT. Amino acids: CSADRADTQYF.